Presented here are 8 T cell receptor beta chains from one specimen sequenced in a study of T cells after yellow fever vaccination. MiXCR, applied by TCRdb to the 5' RACE reads, yields one record per CDR3 protein. The data contain about 110,000 distinct CDR3 sequences, 7.5% to 9.5% of them singletons. The sequencing here drew on CD8+ T cells sorted from PBMCs, taken 45 days after the yellow fever booster vaccination. The source is a man aged 25-45 years who received the YFV17D yellow fever vaccine.

This clonotype was seen repeatedly, ten times or more. The V gene is TRBV20-1, the J gene TRBJ2-1; perhaps TRBD2 as D (6 bases). Per germline, CDR1 DFQATT and CDR2 SNEGSKA (reference sequence). The CDR3 covers 11 residues. Between the trimmed V and J ends, which lost 6 bases and 6 bases, there was a span of 9 bases. CDR3 loop: CSARLGNEQFF. The CDR3, as DNA: TGCAGTGCCAGACTAGGCAATGAGCAGTTCTTC.

The rearrangement joins TRBV5-1 to TRBJ2-2; TRBD1 might be the D (6 bases). This CDR3 contains 14 residues. Trimming took 0 bases from V and 5 from J, leaving 8 bases between them. CDR1 is SGHRS, CDR2 YFSETQ, per germline. The CDR3 loop is CASSLGGQTGELFF. CDR3 nucleotide sequence: TGCGCCAGCAGCTTGGGAGGACAGACCGGGGAGCTGTTTTTT.

The table lists this clonotype with a few counts. The gene calls are TRBV6-2 or TRBV6-3 and TRBJ2-1; TRBD1 is a possible D gene (6 bases). Germline-derived CDR1 and CDR2 are MNHEY and SVGEGT. V gave up 6 bases and J gave up 7 bases, with 16 bases separating them. This CDR3 is built from 14 residues. CDR3 in DNA: TGTGCCAGCAGCATAGCGTCGAGGGGGAATGAGCAGTTCTTC. It is translated as CASSIASRGNEQFF.

The rearrangement links TRBV29-1 to TRBJ2-2; D gene uncertain. CDR3 length equals 12 residues. V dropped 6 bases and J dropped 2 bases, with 7 bases sitting between them. CDR1 and CDR2 from the germline V gene are SQVTM and ANQGSEA. The CDR3 is CSVYSNTGELFF. CDR3 nucleotides: TGCAGCGTGTACAGTAACACCGGGGAGCTGTTTTTT.

This clonotype has just a few counts. V gene TRBV12-3 or TRBV12-4 combines with J gene TRBJ2-7; 8 nucleotides align to TRBD1. V was pared by 6 bases and J by 2 bases, with 21 bases of the junction left unmatched. This CDR3 is built from 19 residues. The CDR3 DNA is TGTGCCAGCAGCTATCGGACAGGGAGGTACGGGGTCAGTACCTACGAGCAGTACTTC. It yields the protein CASSYRTGRYGVSTYEQYF.

This clonotype was seen repeatedly, ten times or more. The chain combines TRBV7-9 with TRBJ2-1, with D possibly being TRBD1 or TRBD2 (5 bases each). V was shortened by 6 bases and J by 0 bases, with 12 bases between the two germline ends. Germline V gene lookup returns CDR1 SEHNR and CDR2 FQNEAQ (reference sequence). The CDR3 has 15 residues. In DNA, the CDR3 is TGTGCCAGCAGGCGTGGTGGGGGCTCCTACAATGAGCAGTTCTTC. Its translation is CASRRGGGSYNEQFF. Based on the CDR3 plus reference TRBV7-9 and TRBJ2-1, the full variable domain is DTGVSQNPRHKITKRGQNVTFRCDPISEHNRLYWYRQTLGQGPEFLTYFQNEAQLEKSRLLSDRFSAERPKGSFSTLEIQRTEQGDSAMYLCASRRGGGSYNEQFFGPGTRLTVL.

This chain links TRBV18 with TRBJ1-5; unclear D gene. The CDR3 extends over 16 amino acids. V was cut by 2 bases and J by 6 bases, with 17 bases left in between. CDR1 is KGHSH, CDR2 LQKENI, per germline. In nucleotides, the CDR3 is TGTGCCAGCTCACCAGGGAGCGGCCCAACGGGTCAGCCCCAGCATTTT. Protein sequence: CASSPGSGPTGQPQHF.

J is TRBJ1-1 and V is TRBV6-2 or TRBV6-3, with D possibly matching TRBD1 (6 bases). The CDR3 is made up of 14 amino acids. Trimming left V 8 bases short and J 8 bases short, with 21 bases between. Germline lookup yields CDR1 MNHEY and CDR2 SVGEGT. DNA of the CDR3: TGTGCCAGCCGTAAACAGGGAAGACCGGAAGAAGCTTTCTTT. Residues: CASRKQGRPEEAFF.